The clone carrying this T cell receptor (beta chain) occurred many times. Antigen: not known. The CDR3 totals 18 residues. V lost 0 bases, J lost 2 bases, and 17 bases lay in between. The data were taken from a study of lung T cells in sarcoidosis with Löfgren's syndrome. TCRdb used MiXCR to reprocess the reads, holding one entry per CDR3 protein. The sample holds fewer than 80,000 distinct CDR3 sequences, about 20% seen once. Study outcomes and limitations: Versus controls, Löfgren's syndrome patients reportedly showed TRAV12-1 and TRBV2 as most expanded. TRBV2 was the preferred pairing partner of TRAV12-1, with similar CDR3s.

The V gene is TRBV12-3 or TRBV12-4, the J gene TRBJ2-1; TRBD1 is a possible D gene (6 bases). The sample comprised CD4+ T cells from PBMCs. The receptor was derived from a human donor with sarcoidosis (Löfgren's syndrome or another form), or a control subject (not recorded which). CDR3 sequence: CASSLAPLAGVAYNEQFF. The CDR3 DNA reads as TGTGCCAGCAGTTTAGCCCCGTTGGCAGGGGTAGCCTACAATGAGCAGTTCTTC.